This TCR beta chain was profiled in a study of blood T cell repertoires in COVID-19. Trimming shortened V by 3 bases and J by 1 base, and 10 bases separated the two germline ends. The length of the CDR3 is 14 residues. Germline CDR1 reads DFQATT; CDR2 reads SNEGSKA (reference sequence). Original methodology: Estimates of nucleated cell counts were drawn from the amplification of reference gene primers. Method: immunoSEQ multiplex PCR; TCRdb's copy keeps in-frame clones and lacks some. The D gene and trimming were derived from the DNA, and the V and J assignments and clone size from that table. The data contain around 160,000 clones, 80% of them singletons. Cohort 3 donors were reported recovered after two negative PCRs, clearance, or symptom resolution.

Sequenced input: PBMCs or T cells enriched from blood (not recorded which). The J gene is TRBJ1-5, the V gene TRBV20-1; no definite D call. The clonotype comes from a woman in her fifties or sixties who had recovered from COVID-19. CDR3 bases: TGCAGTGCTAGTAGAGGTTGGAGCAATCAGCCCCAGCATTTT. Encoded protein: CSASRGWSNQPQHF.